Below are 3 T cell receptor beta chains sequenced from a single sample in a study of vaccination and CD4 T cells after COVID-19. The Oncomine TCR Beta short-read assay generated sequence data from the DNA of cultured CD4+ T cells. TCRdb reprocessed the PCR reads with MiXCR, giving one entry per CDR3 protein. The sample holds 6,000 to 8,500 distinct CDR3 sequences, 55% to 80% seen once. Documented treatment: roughly 11-day PBMC culture with coronavirus spike peptide pools or control peptides (ViraFEST assay). These receptors have no known antigen. The sequencing sample was made of CD4+ T cells from blood, cultured in vitro. The source of these receptors is a human donor who had recovered from COVID-19.

By share of the sample, this clonotype is large. The chain recombines TRBV7-8 with TRBJ1-1; D not certain. This CDR3 spans 14 amino acids. V gave up 6 bases and J gave up 4 bases, with 15 bases separating them. Germline V lookup: CDR1 SGHVS, CDR2 FQNEAQ. The CDR3 is CASSLQGRVTEAFF. The DNA for the CDR3 is TGTGCCAGCAGTCTCCAAGGGAGGGTCACTGAAGCTTTCTTT.

The chain recombines TRBV20-1 with TRBJ1-6; D is unresolved. The CDR3 loop spans 14 amino acids. Germline values: CDR1 DFQATT, CDR2 SNEGSKA (reference sequence). Between the trimmed V and J ends, which lost 6 bases and 0 bases, there was a span of 9 bases. CDR3 DNA sequence: TGCAGTGCCAAGGAGAGCTCCTATAATTCACCCCTCCACTTT. This translates into CSAKESSYNSPLHF.

V usage is TRBV2 and J usage is TRBJ2-7; weak D call: TRBD1 (5 bases). The CDR3 spans 14 residues. Trimming took off 6 bases at V and 2 bases at J, with 14 bases between the two ends. CDR1 is SNHLY and CDR2 is FYNNEI in the germline V gene. CDR3 region: CASRPRQLTYEQYF. The CDR3 nucleotides read TGTGCCAGCAGGCCCAGACAGCTAACCTACGAGCAGTACTTC.